A selection of T cell receptor beta chains follows, all from one sample in a study of technical replicates of blood from a handful of donors. Generated by immunoSEQ multiplex PCR, the TCRdb table keeps only in-frame clones and is missing some. The data contain tens of thousands of clones, approximately 95% of them singletons. Sequencing used T cells isolated from PBMCs. The receptors stem from a human donor in good health. Each CDR3 is given with its conserved first and last residue. D genes are given only for firm matches. For some rows the clone size is stated as once, few or many, or as a class when expanded; others skip it.

D gene: TRBD1
V gene: TRBV9
J gene: TRBJ1-1
clone size: .
CDR3 protein: CASSLQGDSTEAFF
CDR3 DNA: TGTGCCAGCAGCTTACAGGGGGATAGCACTGAAGCTTTCTTT

D gene: .
V gene: TRBV19
J gene: TRBJ1-4
clone size: .
CDR3 protein: CASSIRGGATNEKLFF
CDR3 DNA: TGTGCCAGTAGTATCCGGGGCGGGGCAACTAATGAAAAACTGTTTTTT

D gene: TRBD2
V gene: TRBV5-1
J gene: TRBJ2-3
clone size: .
CDR3 protein: CASSWGGRITDTQYF
CDR3 DNA: TGCGCCAGCAGCTGGGGAGGGCGGATCACAGATACGCAGTATTTT

D gene: .
V gene: TRBV10-2
J gene: TRBJ2-5
clone size: .
CDR3 protein: CASSEGQGGNEETQYF
CDR3 DNA: TGCGCCAGCAGTGAAGGTCAGGGCGGGAACGAAGAGACCCAGTACTTC

D gene: TRBD1
V gene: TRBV18
J gene: TRBJ1-2
clone size: once
CDR3 protein: CASSPGQENGYTF
CDR3 DNA: TGTGCCAGCTCACCCGGACAGGAGAATGGCTACACCTTC

D gene: TRBD1
V gene: TRBV7-7
J gene: TRBJ2-1
clone size: .
CDR3 protein: CASSLGTGGGEQFF
CDR3 DNA: TGTGCTAGCAGCTTAGGGACAGGGGGGGGTGAGCAGTTCTTC

D gene: .
V gene: TRBV5-6
J gene: TRBJ1-2
clone size: once
CDR3 protein: CASSPLGQKVANYGYTF
CDR3 DNA: TGTGCCAGCAGCCCCCTGGGCCAGAAGGTAGCTAACTATGGCTACACCTTC

D gene: .
V gene: TRBV19
J gene: TRBJ1-5
clone size: .
CDR3 protein: CASSITGSSNQPQHF
CDR3 DNA: TGTGCCAGTAGTATTACAGGGTCTAGCAATCAGCCCCAGCATTTT

D gene: .
V gene: TRBV19
J gene: TRBJ2-1
clone size: once
CDR3 protein: CATRSPGERARNEQFF
CDR3 DNA: TGTGCCACTCGGTCACCCGGGGAAAGGGCGCGCAATGAGCAGTTCTTC

D gene: TRBD1
V gene: TRBV7-8
J gene: TRBJ1-5
clone size: .
CDR3 protein: CASSFRQGVRSNQPQHF
CDR3 DNA: TGTGCCAGCAGCTTCCGACAGGGCGTAAGGAGCAATCAGCCCCAGCATTTT

D gene: TRBD1
V gene: TRBV29-1
J gene: TRBJ2-3
clone size: .
CDR3 protein: CSVEAGGGWADTQYF
CDR3 DNA: TGCAGCGTTGAAGCAGGGGGCGGTTGGGCAGATACGCAGTATTTT

D gene: .
V gene: TRBV27
J gene: TRBJ2-2
clone size: .
CDR3 protein: CASSFFRNTGELFF
CDR3 DNA: TGTGCCAGCAGTTTTTTTCGGAACACCGGGGAGCTGTTTTTT

D gene: TRBD2
V gene: TRBV19
J gene: TRBJ2-1
clone size: .
CDR3 protein: CASSKGGGLTYNEQFF
CDR3 DNA: TGTGCCAGTAGTAAGGGCGGGGGGCTGACCTACAATGAGCAGTTCTTC

D gene: .
V gene: TRBV6-6
J gene: TRBJ2-1
clone size: .
CDR3 protein: CASSFTGYNEQFF
CDR3 DNA: TGTGCCAGCAGTTTCACAGGATACAATGAGCAGTTCTTC

D gene: TRBD1
V gene: TRBV27
J gene: TRBJ1-5
clone size: .
CDR3 protein: CAVRGQGGNQPQHF
CDR3 DNA: TGTGCCGTTAGGGGACAGGGTGGCAATCAGCCCCAGCATTTT

D gene: .
V gene: TRBV7-5
J gene: TRBJ2-7
clone size: .
CDR3 protein: CVGQRQNYEQYF
CDR3 DNA: TGTGTCGGGCAGCGACAGAATTACGAGCAGTACTTC

D gene: TRBD1
V gene: TRBV2
J gene: TRBJ1-4
clone size: .
CDR3 protein: CASSENRGQNEKLFF
CDR3 DNA: TGTGCCAGCAGTGAAAACAGGGGCCAAAATGAAAAACTGTTTTTT

D gene: .
V gene: TRBV6-4
J gene: TRBJ1-2
clone size: once
CDR3 protein: CASRLYPDTLTGGYTF
CDR3 DNA: TGTGCCAGCAGACTTTACCCCGACACACTCACGGGGGGCTACACCTTC

D gene: .
V gene: TRBV19
J gene: TRBJ2-7
clone size: .
CDR3 protein: CASSRSQDRQYF
CDR3 DNA: TGTGCCAGTAGTCGAAGCCAAGACAGACAGTACTTC

D gene: .
V gene: TRBV2
J gene: TRBJ2-1
clone size: once
CDR3 protein: CASSGDSNEQFF
CDR3 DNA: TGTGCCAGCTCTGGGGACTCCAATGAGCAGTTCTTC

D gene: TRBD1
V gene: TRBV5-6
J gene: TRBJ1-5
clone size: few
CDR3 protein: CASSRSRQGNQPQHF
CDR3 DNA: TGTGCCAGCAGCCGAAGTAGACAGGGCAACCAGCCCCAGCATTTT

D gene: .
V gene: TRBV12-1
J gene: TRBJ1-5
clone size: .
CDR3 protein: CASSFSRQAVLFWPQHF
CDR3 DNA: TGTGCCAGCAGCTTTTCTAGACAGGCAGTTTTGTTTTGGCCCCAGCATTTT

D gene: TRBD2
V gene: TRBV5-1
J gene: TRBJ2-2
clone size: .
CDR3 protein: CASSWGTSDTGELFF
CDR3 DNA: TGCGCCAGCAGCTGGGGGACTAGTGACACCGGGGAGCTGTTTTTT

D gene: .
V gene: TRBV19
J gene: TRBJ1-5
clone size: .
CDR3 protein: CASRPDRSNQPQHF
CDR3 DNA: TGTGCCAGTAGACCAGATCGTAGCAATCAGCCCCAGCATTTT

D gene: .
V gene: TRBV6-1
J gene: TRBJ2-7
clone size: .
CDR3 protein: CASGYGSLAYEQYF
CDR3 DNA: TGTGCCAGCGGCTATGGGAGTTTGGCCTACGAGCAGTACTTC

D gene: TRBD1
V gene: TRBV7-9
J gene: TRBJ2-5
clone size: .
CDR3 protein: CASGTGYEETQYF
CDR3 DNA: TGTGCCAGCGGGACAGGCTACGAAGAGACCCAGTACTTC

D gene: TRBD2
V gene: TRBV7-4
J gene: TRBJ2-1
clone size: .
CDR3 protein: CASSLSGIGSFF
CDR3 DNA: TGTGCCAGCAGCCTTAGCGGGATAGGGTCGTTCTTC

D gene: .
V gene: TRBV29-1
J gene: TRBJ1-1
clone size: once
CDR3 protein: CSVEPVGTQGRAFF
CDR3 DNA: TGCAGCGTTGAGCCTGTTGGGACGCAGGGGCGGGCTTTCTTT

D gene: .
V gene: TRBV7-2
J gene: TRBJ1-1
clone size: once
CDR3 protein: CASSIAGEITEAFF
CDR3 DNA: TGTGCCAGCAGCATAGCAGGGGAAATTACTGAAGCTTTCTTT

D gene: .
V gene: TRBV27
J gene: TRBJ1-2
clone size: .
CDR3 protein: CASSLAGDGYTF
CDR3 DNA: TGTGCCAGCAGTTTAGCAGGGGACGGCTACACCTTC

D gene: TRBD2
V gene: TRBV4-1
J gene: TRBJ2-2
clone size: .
CDR3 protein: CASSQIAGLNTGELFF
CDR3 DNA: TGCGCCAGCAGCCAAATAGCGGGTTTGAACACCGGGGAGCTGTTTTTT

D gene: .
V gene: TRBV28
J gene: TRBJ1-3
clone size: .
CDR3 protein: CASSSGNTIYF
CDR3 DNA: TGTGCCAGCAGTTCGGGAAACACCATATATTTT